The present T cell receptor beta chain was sequenced within a study of T cell responses to AZD1222 COVID-19 vaccine. Of note for this clone: Its matching antigen is unknown.

The germline V gene has CDR1 SGHRS and CDR2 YFSETQ. The length of the CDR3 is 15 residues. V gave up 4 bases and J gave up 0 bases, with 13 bases separating them. Broader study findings: Reports say nearly half of spike-specific TCRs go after unmutated variant regions.

Some clones are missing from TCRdb's copy, which holds only in-frame ones; the method was immunoSEQ multiplex PCR. The sample holds about 150,000 clones, approximately 88% seen once. The receptor's source is an adult who received the AZD1222 COVID-19 vaccine. V gene TRBV5-1 combines with J gene TRBJ1-1; TRBD1 might be the D (6 bases). Source: peripheral blood, taken 28 days after the second AZD1222 dose. The CDR3 loop reads CASSPGAVMNTEAFF. In DNA form, the CDR3 reads TGCGCCAGCAGCCCGGGGGCAGTGATGAACACTGAAGCTTTCTTT.